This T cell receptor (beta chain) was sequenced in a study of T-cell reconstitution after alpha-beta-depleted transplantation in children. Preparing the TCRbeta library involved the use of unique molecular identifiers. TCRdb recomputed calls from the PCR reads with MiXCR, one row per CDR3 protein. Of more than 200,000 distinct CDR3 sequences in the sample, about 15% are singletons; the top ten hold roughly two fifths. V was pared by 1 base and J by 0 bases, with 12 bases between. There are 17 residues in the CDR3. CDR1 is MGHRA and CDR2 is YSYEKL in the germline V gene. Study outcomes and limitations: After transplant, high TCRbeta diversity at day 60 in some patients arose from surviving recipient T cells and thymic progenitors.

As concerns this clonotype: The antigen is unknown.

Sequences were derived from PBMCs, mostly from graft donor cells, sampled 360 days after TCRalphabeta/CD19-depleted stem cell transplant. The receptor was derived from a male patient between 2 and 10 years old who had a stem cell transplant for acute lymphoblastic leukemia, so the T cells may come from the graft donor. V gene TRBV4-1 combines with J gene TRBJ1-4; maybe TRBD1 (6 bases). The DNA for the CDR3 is TGCGCCAGCAGCCAAGTCCGCGGGGGCGCAACTAATGAAAAACTGTTTTTT. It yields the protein CASSQVRGGATNEKLFF.